The present T cell receptor (beta chain) was sequenced within a study of shared clonotypes between healthy human individuals. Naive CD8 cells comprised CD45RO-negative, CCR7-positively selected cells, excluding terminally differentiated effector memory CD45RA+ cells. Per the study methods: Without quality scores, immunoSEQ junctional reads could not be filtered like full-length reads. Generated by immunoSEQ multiplex PCR, the TCRdb table keeps only in-frame clones and is missing some. The V and J calls and clone size come from that table; D and trimming were worked out from the DNA. The table has about 2,100,000 clones, about 93% seen once. Germline V gives CDR1 SEHNR, CDR2 FQNEAQ (reference sequence). The CDR3 sequence is 18 residues long. The germline V and J ends were trimmed by 5 bases and 9 bases, with 29 bases remaining between them.

The chain employs TRBV7-9 and TRBJ2-1; a possible D gene is TRBD1 (5 bases). The sequence was collected from a man younger than 35 in good health. Some clones in this sample may be carry-over from other donors' samples. Sequencing was done on a sample of naive CD8+ T cells from PBMCs. This CDR3 is CASSPRQGHTYPTGEQFF. In DNA form, the CDR3 reads TGTGCCAGCAGCCCTCGGCAAGGCCACACTTACCCTACAGGTGAGCAGTTCTTC.